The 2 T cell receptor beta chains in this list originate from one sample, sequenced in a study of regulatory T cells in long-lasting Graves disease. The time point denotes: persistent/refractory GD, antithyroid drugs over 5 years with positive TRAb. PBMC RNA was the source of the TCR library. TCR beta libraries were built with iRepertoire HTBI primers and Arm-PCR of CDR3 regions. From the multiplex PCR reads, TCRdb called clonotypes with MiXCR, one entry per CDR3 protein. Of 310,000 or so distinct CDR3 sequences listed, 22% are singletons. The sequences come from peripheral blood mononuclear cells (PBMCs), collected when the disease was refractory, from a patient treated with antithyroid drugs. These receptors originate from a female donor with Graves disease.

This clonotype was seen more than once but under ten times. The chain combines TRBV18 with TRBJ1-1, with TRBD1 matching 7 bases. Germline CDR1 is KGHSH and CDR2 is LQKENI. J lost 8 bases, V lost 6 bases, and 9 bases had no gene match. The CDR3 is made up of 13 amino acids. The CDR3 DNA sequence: TGTGCCAGCTCGCCCGGGACAGAGCAAGAAGCTTTCTTT. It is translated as CASSPGTEQEAFF.

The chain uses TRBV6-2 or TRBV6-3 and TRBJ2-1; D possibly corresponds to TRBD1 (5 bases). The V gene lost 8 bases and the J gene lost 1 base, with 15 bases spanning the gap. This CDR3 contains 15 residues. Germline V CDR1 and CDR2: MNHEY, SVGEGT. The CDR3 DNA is TGTGCCAGCGGTCCTTGGGGCGGATCCTACAATGAGCAGTTCTTC. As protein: CASGPWGGSYNEQFF.